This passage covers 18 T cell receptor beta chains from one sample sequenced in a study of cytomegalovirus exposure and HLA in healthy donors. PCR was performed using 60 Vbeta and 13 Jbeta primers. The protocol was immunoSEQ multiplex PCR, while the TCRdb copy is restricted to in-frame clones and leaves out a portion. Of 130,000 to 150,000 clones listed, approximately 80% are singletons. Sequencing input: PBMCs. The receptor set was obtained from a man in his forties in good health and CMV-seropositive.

CDR3 amino acids: CASSPEISVFQETQYF. The CDR3 DNA sequence: TGTGCCAGCAGCCCGGAGATTAGCGTATTCCAAGAGACCCAGTACTTC. The J gene is TRBJ2-5, the V gene TRBV11-2; possible D gene TRBD2, 5 bases. This CDR3 has 16 amino acids. V was pared by 5 bases and J by 1 base, with 17 bases between. CDR1 and CDR2 (germline): SGHAT, FQNNGV.

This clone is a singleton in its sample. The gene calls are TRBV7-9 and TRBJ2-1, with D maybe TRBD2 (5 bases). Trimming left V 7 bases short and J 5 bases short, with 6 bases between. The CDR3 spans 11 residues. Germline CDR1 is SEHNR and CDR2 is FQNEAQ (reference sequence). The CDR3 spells CASILDNEQFF. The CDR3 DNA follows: TGTGCCAGCATACTAGACAATGAGCAGTTCTTC.

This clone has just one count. CDR3 nucleotides: TGTGCCAGCAGCGTAGGTGGGCTAGCGGGCAATACGCAGTATTTT. This gives the protein CASSVGGLAGNTQYF. V is TRBV9 and J is TRBJ2-3, with 8 bases aligning to TRBD2. Germline V lookup: CDR1 SGDLS, CDR2 YYNGEE. The junction had 7 bases not matched to a gene; V was cut back by 0 bases and J by 7 bases. CDR3 size: 15 residues.

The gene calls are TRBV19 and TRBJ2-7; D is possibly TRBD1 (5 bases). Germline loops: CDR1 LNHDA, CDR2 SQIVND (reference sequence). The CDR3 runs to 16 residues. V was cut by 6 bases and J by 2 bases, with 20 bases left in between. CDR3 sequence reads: CASSDPGHSRAYEQYF. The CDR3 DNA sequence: TGTGCCAGTAGCGACCCTGGACACTCTAGAGCCTACGAGCAGTACTTC.

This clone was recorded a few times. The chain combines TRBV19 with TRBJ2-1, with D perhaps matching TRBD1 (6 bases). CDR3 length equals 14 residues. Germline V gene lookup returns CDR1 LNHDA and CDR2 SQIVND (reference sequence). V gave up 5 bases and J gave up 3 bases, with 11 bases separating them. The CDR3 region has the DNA TGTGCCAGTAGTCCTGACAGGCGCTACAATGAGCAGTTCTTC. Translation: CASSPDRRYNEQFF.

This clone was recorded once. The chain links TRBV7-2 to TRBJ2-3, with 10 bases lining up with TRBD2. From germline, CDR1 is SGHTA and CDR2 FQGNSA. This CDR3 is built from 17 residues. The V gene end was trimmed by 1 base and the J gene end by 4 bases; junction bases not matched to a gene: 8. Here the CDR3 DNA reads TGTGCCAGCAGCTTAGGGTCTAGCGGGAGTCGGTCAGATACGCAGTATTTT. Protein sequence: CASSLGSSGSRSDTQYF.

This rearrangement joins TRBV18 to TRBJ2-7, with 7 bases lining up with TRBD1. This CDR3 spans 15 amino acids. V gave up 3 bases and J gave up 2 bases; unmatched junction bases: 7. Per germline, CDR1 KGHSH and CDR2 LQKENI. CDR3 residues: CASSPRQGWAYEQYF. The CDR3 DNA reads TGTGCCAGCTCACCGAGACAGGGATGGGCCTACGAGCAGTACTTC.

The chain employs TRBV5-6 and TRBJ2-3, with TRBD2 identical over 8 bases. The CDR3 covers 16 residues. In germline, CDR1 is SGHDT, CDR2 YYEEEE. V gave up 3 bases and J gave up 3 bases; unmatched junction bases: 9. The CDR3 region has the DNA TGTGCCAGCAGCTGGGGTGCGGGAGGAGGAACAGATACGCAGTATTTT. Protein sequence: CASSWGAGGGTDTQYF.

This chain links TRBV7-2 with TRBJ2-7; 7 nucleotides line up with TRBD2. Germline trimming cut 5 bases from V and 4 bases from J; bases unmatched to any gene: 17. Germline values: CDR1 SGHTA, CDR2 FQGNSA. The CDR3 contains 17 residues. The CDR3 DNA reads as TGTGCCAGCAGCCTCGTGGGGAATCGGGACTACCCTTACGAGCAGTACTTC. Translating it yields CASSLVGNRDYPYEQYF.

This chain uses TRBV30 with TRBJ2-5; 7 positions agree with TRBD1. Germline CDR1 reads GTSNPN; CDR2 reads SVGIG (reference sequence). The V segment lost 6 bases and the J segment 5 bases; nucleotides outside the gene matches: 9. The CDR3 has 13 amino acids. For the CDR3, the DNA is TGTGCCTGCAACAGGGGTTTATGGGAGACCCAGTACTTC. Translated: CACNRGLWETQYF. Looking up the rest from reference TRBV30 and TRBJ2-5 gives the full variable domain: SQTIHQWPATLVQPVGSPLSLECTVEGTSNPNLYWYRQAAGRGLQLLFYSVGIGQISSEVPQNLSASRPQDRQFILSSKKLLLSDSGFYLCACNRGLWETQYFGPGTRLLVL.

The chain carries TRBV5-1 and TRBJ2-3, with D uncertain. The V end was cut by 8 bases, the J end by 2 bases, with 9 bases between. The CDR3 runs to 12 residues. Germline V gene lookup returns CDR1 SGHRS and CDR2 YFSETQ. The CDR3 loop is CASQSFTDTQYF. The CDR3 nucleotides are TGCGCCAGTCAGTCGTTCACAGATACGCAGTATTTT. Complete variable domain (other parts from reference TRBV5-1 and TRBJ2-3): KAGVTQTPRYLIKTRGQQVTLSCSPISGHRSVSWYQQTPGQGLQFLFEYFSETQRNKGNFPGRFSGRQFSNSRSEMNVSTLELGDSALYLCASQSFTDTQYFGPGTRLTVL.

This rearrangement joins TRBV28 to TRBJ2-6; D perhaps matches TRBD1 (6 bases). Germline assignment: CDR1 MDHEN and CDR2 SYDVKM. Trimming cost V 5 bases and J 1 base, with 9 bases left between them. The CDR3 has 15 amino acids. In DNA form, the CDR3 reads TGTGCCAGCAGTCCAACAGGGTCTGGGGCCAACGTCCTGACTTTC. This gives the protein CASSPTGSGANVLTF.

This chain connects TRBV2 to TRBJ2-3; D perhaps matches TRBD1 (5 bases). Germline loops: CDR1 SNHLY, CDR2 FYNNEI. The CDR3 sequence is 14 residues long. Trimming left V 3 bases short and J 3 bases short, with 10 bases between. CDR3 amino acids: CASSEGRDTDTQYF. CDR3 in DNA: TGTGCCAGCAGTGAGGGCAGGGATACAGATACGCAGTATTTT.

The CDR3 sequence: CASGGETGTGTDTQYF. DNA for the CDR3: TGTGCCAGCGGGGGGGAAACAGGGACTGGCACAGATACGCAGTATTTT. V gene TRBV19 combines with J gene TRBJ2-3; 8 bases align to TRBD2. The CDR3 has 16 residues. In germline, CDR1 is LNHDA, CDR2 SQIVND (reference sequence). The J segment lost 1 base and the V segment lost 9 bases, leaving 12 bases of the junction unmatched. Supplemented by reference TRBV19 and TRBJ2-3, the full variable domain reads DGGITQSPKYLFRKEGQNVTLSCEQNLNHDAMYWYRQDPGQGLRLIYYSQIVNDFQKGDIAEGYSVSREKKESFPLTVTSAQKNPTAFYLCASGGETGTGTDTQYFGPGTRLTVL.

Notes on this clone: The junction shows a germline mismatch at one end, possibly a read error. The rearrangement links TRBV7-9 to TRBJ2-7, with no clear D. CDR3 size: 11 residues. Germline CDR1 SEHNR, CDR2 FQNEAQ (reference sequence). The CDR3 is CSSSVSYEQYF. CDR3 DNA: TGTTCCAGCAGCGTTAGCTACGAGCAGTACTTC.

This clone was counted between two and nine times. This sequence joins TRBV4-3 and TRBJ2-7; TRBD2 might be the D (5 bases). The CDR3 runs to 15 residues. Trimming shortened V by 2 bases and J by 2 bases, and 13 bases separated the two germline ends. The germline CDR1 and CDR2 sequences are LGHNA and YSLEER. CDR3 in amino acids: CASSQTFSGTYEQYF. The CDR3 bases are TGCGCCAGCAGCCAAACATTCAGCGGTACCTACGAGCAGTACTTC.

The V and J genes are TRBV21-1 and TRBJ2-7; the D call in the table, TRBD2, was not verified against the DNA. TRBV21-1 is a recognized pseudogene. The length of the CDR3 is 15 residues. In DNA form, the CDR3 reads TGTGCCAGCAGCAAAGGGCTGGCGGGAGCCTACGAGCAGTACTTC. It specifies CASSKGLAGAYEQYF.

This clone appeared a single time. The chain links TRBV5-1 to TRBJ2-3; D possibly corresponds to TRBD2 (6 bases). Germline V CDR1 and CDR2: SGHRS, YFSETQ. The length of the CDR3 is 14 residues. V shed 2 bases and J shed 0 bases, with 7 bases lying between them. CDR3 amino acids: CASSFRESTDTQYF. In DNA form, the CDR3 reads TGCGCCAGCAGCTTTCGGGAGAGCACAGATACGCAGTATTTT.